Listed below are T cell receptor beta chains from one sample, sequenced in a study of shared clonotypes between healthy human individuals. Assay used: immunoSEQ multiplex PCR; TCRdb lists only in-frame clones, some missing. The sample shows roughly 2 million clones, about 95% of them seen only once. Sequenced material: naive CD8+ T cells sorted from blood. The receptor source for this set is a man between 18 and 35 years old in good health. CDR3s include the opening cysteine and the closing phenylalanine or tryptophan. The D gene is left open where the match is weak. The listing skips clone size in some rows; elsewhere it reads once, few, many or a size class.

J gene: TRBJ1-6; V gene: TRBV30; D gene: -; clone size: -; CDR3 DNA: TGTGCCTGGAGCGTTGGGCCTTCGGGTTCACCCCTCCACTTT; CDR3 protein: CAWSVGPSGSPLHF
J gene: TRBJ1-5; V gene: TRBV27; D gene: -; clone size: -; CDR3 DNA: TGTGCCAGCAGTCCAGGATTTTTGGGTCAGCCCCAGCATTTT; CDR3 protein: CASSPGFLGQPQHF
J gene: TRBJ1-1; V gene: TRBV5-6; D gene: -; clone size: few; CDR3 DNA: TGTGCCAGCAGCTTGTTAGGCTCTGAAGCTTTCTTT; CDR3 protein: CASSLLGSEAFF
J gene: TRBJ2-7; V gene: TRBV5-1; D gene: -; clone size: -; CDR3 DNA: TGCGCCAGCAGCTTGGAAACAGGGCTCATCTACGAGCAGTACTTC; CDR3 protein: CASSLETGLIYEQYF
J gene: TRBJ2-5; V gene: TRBV10-3; D gene: -; clone size: -; CDR3 DNA: TGTGCCATCAGTGAGCCCCGGGACGGACCATTAGAGACCCAGTACTTC; CDR3 protein: CAISEPRDGPLETQYF
J gene: TRBJ1-6; V gene: TRBV25-1; D gene: TRBD1; clone size: -; CDR3 DNA: TGTGCCAGCGAGGGACAGGGGTTGCTCGGTTCACCCCTCCACTTT; CDR3 protein: CASEGQGLLGSPLHF
J gene: TRBJ2-5; V gene: TRBV5-1; D gene: -; clone size: once; CDR3 DNA: TGCGCCAGCAGCGATACAGCGGACACTAGATACTACTTC; CDR3 protein: CASSDTADTRYYF
J gene: TRBJ2-7; V gene: TRBV27; D gene: -; clone size: -; CDR3 DNA: TGTGCCAGCAGTTTATCCCGCGGGGTCCTCTCCTACGAGCAGTACTTC; CDR3 protein: CASSLSRGVLSYEQYF
J gene: TRBJ2-7; V gene: TRBV5-5; D gene: TRBD2; clone size: -; CDR3 DNA: TGTGCCAGCAGCTCGGGACTAGCGGTCGAGCAGTACTTC; CDR3 protein: CASSSGLAVEQYF
J gene: TRBJ2-1; V gene: TRBV9; D gene: -; clone size: -; CDR3 DNA: TGTGCCAGCAGCGCCCGGGGGACCAATGAGCAGTTCTTC; CDR3 protein: CASSARGTNEQFF
J gene: TRBJ1-2; V gene: TRBV27; D gene: TRBD1; clone size: -; CDR3 DNA: TGTGCCAGCAGTTTATTAGGGGGACAGGGGGCCTATGGCTACACCTTC; CDR3 protein: CASSLLGGQGAYGYTF
J gene: TRBJ2-7; V gene: TRBV27; D gene: TRBD1; clone size: -; CDR3 DNA: TGTGCCAGCAGTTTAGGGACAGGTTTCTACGAGCAGTACTTC; CDR3 protein: CASSLGTGFYEQYF
J gene: TRBJ2-7; V gene: TRBV5-4; D gene: TRBD1; clone size: -; CDR3 DNA: TGTGCCAGCAGCTACGGGACAGGCCCCGAGCAGTACTTC; CDR3 protein: CASSYGTGPEQYF
J gene: TRBJ1-2; V gene: TRBV19; D gene: -; clone size: -; CDR3 DNA: TGTGCCAGTAGTATAGATCTGGGCAGAGGCTACACCTTC; CDR3 protein: CASSIDLGRGYTF
J gene: TRBJ1-1; V gene: TRBV27; D gene: -; clone size: -; CDR3 DNA: TGTGCCAGCAGTCCCTCGGAGGGCCCTGAAGCTTTCTTT; CDR3 protein: CASSPSEGPEAFF